The sequence of this T cell receptor beta chain was determined in a study of cytomegalovirus exposure and HLA in healthy donors. General study points: In an earlier analysis, productive rearrangement rates for most beta V segments clustered near 87% or 30%.

Points on this clone: Its antigen is unknown.

A multiplex PCR was run with 60 Vbeta primers and 13 Jbeta primers. Only in-frame clones appear in the TCRdb table, and some are missing; sequencing was by immunoSEQ multiplex PCR. The table records 120,000 or so clones, roughly two thirds of them present only once. The source material was PBMCs. This sequence originates from a young man in good health and CMV-seropositive.

This CDR3 is CASNDKGQGAYEQYF. CDR3 bases: TGTGCCAGCAACGATAAGGGACAGGGGGCCTACGAGCAGTACTTC. The chain joins TRBV7-8 to TRBJ2-7, with 11 bases fitting TRBD1. The germline CDR1 and CDR2 sequences are SGHVS and FQNEAQ. The CDR3 is 15 residues long. The V and J ends lost 7 bases and 2 bases, in that order; junction bases with no gene match: 7.